This T cell receptor (beta chain) was recovered during a study of neurological immune-mediated disorders. Points from the study as a whole: Subjects shared no identical expanded-clone CDR3 amino acid sequences, suggesting private TCR-beta repertoires in all groups. Multiple sclerosis, the disease with the least TCR clonal expansion, fell below healthy controls, whereas HTLV-1-associated myelopathy showed the most.

As for the cDNA, it was generated by 5'RACE with 10-nucleotide random UMIs. TCRdb ran MiXCR on the 5' RACE reads and lists one entry per CDR3 protein. The sample records tens of thousands of distinct CDR3 sequences, approximately 11% being singletons. The time point: longitudinal time-point 1 (baseline). For the unsorted libraries, 2 million PBMCs stored at -80 C served as input. Germline CDR1 reads MNHEY; CDR2 reads SVGEGT. V lost 6 bases, J lost 8 bases, and 16 bases lay in between. The CDR3 runs to 13 residues. This clonotype was seen ten or more times. Its antigen is currently unknown. The chain couples TRBV6-2 or TRBV6-3 to TRBJ1-2; possibly TRBD1 for D (5 bases). Specimen: PBMCs. The source is a middle-aged woman in good health. Here the CDR3 reads CASSLNRSGGYTF. CDR3 nucleotide sequence: TGTGCCAGCAGCCTCAACAGGAGTGGGGGCTACACCTTC.